Included here is one TCR beta chain sequence, with context. Its antigen is undetermined. The data are from a study of graft-versus-host responses after intestinal transplantation. This CDR3 is built from 16 residues. CDR1 and CDR2 (germline): MNHEY, SVGAGI. The ends were cut back, 6 bases at V and 1 base at J, with 18 bases in the middle. Produced via immunoSEQ multiplex PCR; TCRdb's table is partial and in-frame only. The sample shows about 97,000 clones, about nine tenths of them seen only once. The chain uses TRBV6-5 and TRBJ1-1, with TRBD1 as a possible D gene (5 bases). This clonotype was obtained from a human donor who was the organ donor for an intestinal transplant. The material sequenced was unstimulated CD4+ T cells sorted from spleen or lymph node cells, taken before transplant. CDR3 DNA sequence: TGTGCCAGCAGCTACGGCAGGGAATTGAAGAACACTGAAGCTTTCTTT. Encoded protein: CASSYGRELKNTEAFF.